This is a list of T cell receptor beta chains from one sample in a study of blood T cell repertoires in COVID-19. Here immunoSEQ multiplex PCR was the method, and the copy in TCRdb shows in-frame clones only, minus some. The sample shows around 400,000 clones, approximately 87% of them seen only once. Material: peripheral blood. The receptors were gathered from an older woman with COVID-19, enrolled during active disease. The CDR3 runs from the conserved cysteine through the conserved F or W. The D gene is left open where the match is weak. Rows may omit the clone size; those that give it use once, few, many or a size class.

clone_size	v_call	d_call	j_call	cdr3_aa	cdr3_nt
NA	TRBV7-9	TRBD1	TRBJ2-2	CASTEDRASNTGELFF	TGTGCCAGCACCGAGGACAGGGCCTCGAACACCGGGGAGCTGTTTTTT
NA	TRBV5-3	TRBD2	TRBJ2-1	CARSTRLAGLYNEQFF	TGTGCCAGAAGCACCCGACTAGCGGGGTTATACAATGAGCAGTTCTTC
NA	TRBV5-5	TRBD1	TRBJ2-5	CASSPQQGAHQETQYF	TGTGCCAGCAGCCCTCAACAGGGGGCGCACCAAGAGACCCAGTACTTC
NA	TRBV27	NA	TRBJ1-5	CASSLLGGSNQPQHF	TGTGCCAGCAGTTTATTAGGGGGAAGCAATCAGCCCCAGCATTTT
NA	TRBV2	TRBD1	TRBJ1-4	CASSIQGANEKLFF	TGTGCCAGCAGTATCCAGGGGGCGAATGAAAAACTGTTTTTT
NA	TRBV6-2/TRBV6-3	TRBD2	TRBJ2-1	CASSYSRTSGVYNEQFF	TGTGCCAGCAGTTACTCCCGGACTAGCGGGGTCTACAATGAGCAGTTCTTC
NA	TRBV4-2	TRBD1	TRBJ2-7	CASSRTGTGKGYEQYF	TGTGCCAGCAGCAGAACCGGGACAGGGAAAGGCTACGAGCAGTACTTC
NA	TRBV5-1	NA	TRBJ2-1	CASSLALVAGIDEQFF	TGCGCCAGCAGCTTGGCCCTCGTGGCAGGGATCGATGAGCAGTTCTTC
NA	TRBV3-1/TRBV3-2	TRBD2	TRBJ2-1	CASSQDTGGASPNEQFF	TGTGCCAGCAGCCAAGATACCGGGGGGGCCTCCCCCAATGAGCAGTTCTTC
NA	TRBV14	NA	TRBJ2-7	CASSQDWAGNHEQYF	TGTGCCAGCAGCCAAGATTGGGCGGGGAACCACGAGCAGTACTTC
NA	TRBV6-5	TRBD2	TRBJ2-3	CASRAGGPVDTQYF	TGTGCCAGCAGAGCGGGGGGGCCAGTAGATACGCAGTATTTT
NA	TRBV7-3	TRBD2	TRBJ2-2	CASSPQILAGTNTGELFF	TGTGCCAGCAGCCCCCAAATCCTAGCGGGGACGAACACCGGGGAGCTGTTTTTT
few	TRBV19	NA	TRBJ1-5	CASNLRGKGNQPQHF	TGTGCCAGTAATTTAAGGGGTAAAGGGAATCAGCCCCAGCATTTT
NA	TRBV4-1	NA	TRBJ1-2	CASSRGRGDYGYTF	TGCGCCAGCAGCCGAGGCAGGGGTGACTATGGCTACACCTTC
NA	TRBV11-2	TRBD2	TRBJ2-3	CASSFVAGGRQDTQYF	TGTGCCAGCAGCTTCGTAGCGGGGGGGCGTCAAGATACGCAGTATTTT
NA	TRBV25-1	NA	TRBJ1-6	CASGGAGYGSPLHF	TGTGCCAGCGGGGGGGCAGGGTATGGGTCACCCCTCCACTTT
NA	TRBV5-1	NA	TRBJ1-4	CASSLTGDRNEKLFF	TGCGCCAGCAGCTTGACCGGAGATCGAAATGAAAAACTGTTTTTT
NA	TRBV29-1	NA	TRBJ1-4	CSVVWGPGEKLFF	TGCAGCGTTGTATGGGGCCCAGGTGAAAAACTGTTTTTT
NA	TRBV4-2	NA	TRBJ2-5	CASSQGGDSQETQYF	TGTGCCAGCAGCCAAGGAGGGGACTCCCAAGAGACCCAGTACTTC
NA	TRBV6-5	NA	TRBJ2-4	CASSYSRPPAKNIQYF	TGTGCCAGCAGTTACTCGAGGCCACCAGCCAAAAACATTCAGTACTTC
NA	TRBV6-5	NA	TRBJ1-1	CASSYEANTEAFF	TGTGCCAGCAGTTACGAGGCGAACACTGAAGCTTTCTTT
once	TRBV6-2/TRBV6-3	NA	TRBJ1-6	CASSYSNSGWNSPLHF	TGTGCCAGCAGTTACTCGAATTCAGGGTGGAATTCACCCCTCCACTTT
NA	TRBV7-8	NA	TRBJ2-5	CASSLVTSSGRETQYF	TGTGCCAGCAGCTTAGTGACGAGTAGCGGAAGGGAGACCCAGTACTTC
NA	TRBV5-1	NA	TRBJ1-5	CASSLEFPRGNQPQHF	TGCGCCAGCAGCTTGGAGTTCCCCCGGGGCAATCAGCCCCAGCATTTT
NA	TRBV3-1/TRBV3-2	NA	TRBJ1-2	CASSQGQINYGYTF	TGTGCCAGCAGCCAAGGACAGATTAACTATGGCTACACCTTC
NA	TRBV12-3/TRBV12-4	NA	TRBJ1-5	CASSFGNQPQHF	TGTGCCAGCAGTTTCGGGAATCAGCCCCAGCATTTT
NA	TRBV18	TRBD1	TRBJ2-2	CASSFGLGQERGGELFF	TGTGCCAGCTCCTTTGGCTTGGGACAGGAGCGAGGCGGGGAGCTGTTTTTT
NA	TRBV19	NA	TRBJ1-2	CASRIDTSDGYTF	TGTGCCAGTAGAATCGACACCTCTGATGGCTACACCTTC
once	TRBV18	TRBD1	TRBJ1-1	CASSPGQGRTEAFF	TGTGCCAGCTCACCGGGACAGGGCAGAACTGAAGCTTTCTTT
NA	TRBV5-5	TRBD1	TRBJ2-3	CASSTDRGLADTQYF	TGTGCCAGCAGCACGGACAGGGGGCTTGCAGATACGCAGTATTTT
NA	TRBV20-1	NA	TRBJ1-4	CSATNEKLFF	TGCAGCGCAACTAATGAAAAACTGTTTTTT
NA	TRBV20-1	NA	TRBJ1-2	CSANRNYGYTF	TGCAGTGCTAACAGAAACTATGGCTACACCTTC
NA	TRBV7-3	TRBD1	TRBJ2-5	CASSPPGQGQETQYF	TGTGCCAGCAGCCCCCCGGGACAGGGACAAGAGACCCAGTACTTC
NA	TRBV5-4	NA	TRBJ1-1	CASSWTYRGGTEAFF	TGTGCCAGCAGCTGGACGTACCGGGGAGGCACTGAAGCTTTCTTT
few	TRBV7-9	NA	TRBJ1-1	CASEKGDLNTEAFF	TGTGCCAGCGAGAAGGGGGACCTGAACACTGAAGCTTTCTTT
few	TRBV4-2	NA	TRBJ1-5	CASSLALGGNQPQHF	TGTGCCAGCAGCCTGGCACTAGGAGGCAATCAGCCCCAGCATTTT
NA	TRBV5-4	TRBD1	TRBJ1-1	CASSLTGAGEAFF	TGTGCCAGCAGCTTAACAGGGGCGGGGGAAGCTTTCTTT
NA	TRBV7-9	NA	TRBJ1-4	CASSLAGRGAGEKLFF	TGTGCCAGCAGCTTAGCGGGGCGTGGAGCGGGAGAAAAACTGTTTTTT
NA	TRBV18	NA	TRBJ2-5	CASSRSIARETQYF	TGTGCCAGCTCACGATCGATAGCGCGGGAGACCCAGTACTTC
NA	TRBV19	TRBD1	TRBJ1-4	CASSQLTGLGEKLFF	TGTGCCAGTAGTCAGCTGACAGGGTTAGGTGAAAAACTGTTTTTT
few	TRBV5-6	TRBD1	TRBJ1-2	CASSLSDRTDGYGYTF	TGTGCCAGCAGCTTATCGGACAGGACCGACGGGTATGGCTACACCTTC
many	TRBV7-3	NA	TRBJ2-3	CASSSTRDTQYF	TGTGCCAGCAGCTCGACTAGGGATACGCAGTATTTT
NA	TRBV2	TRBD1	TRBJ2-2	CASSGTGRGTGELFF	TGTGCCAGCAGCGGGACAGGGAGGGGCACCGGGGAGCTGTTTTTT
NA	TRBV15	NA	TRBJ1-3	CATSRVRSSGNTIYF	TGTGCCACCAGCAGAGTAAGGAGCTCTGGAAACACCATATATTTT
NA	TRBV4-1	NA	TRBJ1-1	CASSQIRSTEAFF	TGCGCCAGCAGCCAAATTCGGTCCACTGAAGCTTTCTTT
NA	TRBV6-5	TRBD2	TRBJ2-7	CASTPGGFAYEQYF	TGTGCCAGCACCCCCGGGGGGTTCGCCTACGAGCAGTACTTC
NA	TRBV19	NA	TRBJ2-3	CASSMAGTADTQYF	TGTGCCAGTAGTATGGCGGGGACGGCAGATACGCAGTATTTT
NA	TRBV3-1/TRBV3-2	TRBD2	TRBJ2-7	CASSRDSSGGHYEQYF	TGTGCCAGCAGCCGCGACTCTAGCGGGGGGCACTACGAGCAGTACTTC